One TCR beta chain is described in this entry. Which antigen it targets is not known. The record has no base qualities; no much larger clone is one base away. The reads were generated on an Illumina HiSeq 1500. TCRdb passed the public sequencing reads through fastp at Q25 and MiXCR, retaining productive beta sequences. Identical CDR3 protein sequences are pooled into one entry, listed with their most common genes and DNA. The sample table contains 69,000 or so distinct CDR3 sequences; only one count was recorded for less than 30% of them. The top ten hold 45% to 65% of the sample. The data were taken from a study of T cell repertoires in cytomegalovirus infection (dated by TCRdb to about 2019). Study-level background: Recently identified HLA-C-restricted CMV epitopes, whose presentation resists viral immunomodulation, were targeted by peptide stimulations together with well-studied HLA-B-restricted epitopes. Donor HLA type was relevant to the analysis, as public TCR beta signatures indicated carriage of CMV infection together with the matching HLA type.

Study-level results and caveats: Carriers of CMV infection plus the relevant HLA type were discriminated by the cumulative frequency of public TCR beta family members in the study cohort and in an independent roughly 400-donor cohort. The ex vivo response was dominated by HLA-C-restricted CMV-specific TCR beta clonotypes, which also provided the single most frequent clonotype in two of eight donors.

The CDR3 sequence holds 16 residues, the cysteine and phenylalanine included. Here the CDR3 DNA is all that survives: 48 bases in frame from base 1. From the germline V gene, CDR1 is SGHRS and CDR2 is YFSETQ. Trimming removed 3 bases from V and 5 bases from J; the gene matches leave 8 bases unexplained. The treatment or condition label for this specimen denotes: in vitro stimulation with specific CMV peptide epitopes to enrich CMV-specific T cells. The sequence joins TRBV5-1 to TRBJ1-1, and 12 junctional nucleotides match TRBD1. The receptor comes from a human donor in good health (CMV status not recorded). Some clones in this sample may be carry-over from other donors' samples. This sample comprised CD8+ T cells from cultured PBMCs, obtained from culture after CMV antigen stimulation. The CDR3 is CASSSGQGAMETEAFF. The nucleotides are TGCGCCAGCAGCTCGGGACAGGGGGCGATGGAAACTGAAGCTTTCTTT.